These 31 T cell receptor beta chains originate from one sample sequenced in a study of neoadjuvant anti-PD-1 for oral cavity cancer. The table came from immunoSEQ multiplex PCR; TCRdb's copy has only in-frame clones and leaves some out. The sample has about 72,000 clones, roughly 81% seen once. Time point described: after neoadjuvant nivolumab, at surgical resection. Sequencing was performed on PBMCs, taken after nivolumab (anti-PD-1) treatment. The receptors derive from a person between 40 and 85 years old with oral cavity squamous cell carcinoma.

The genes are TRBV2 and TRBJ1-3; D remains unclear. The CDR3 is 13 residues long. In germline, CDR1 is SNHLY, CDR2 FYNNEI. V dropped 1 base and J dropped 4 bases, with 5 bases sitting between them. The CDR3 here is CASSEGGGNTIYF. The CDR3 DNA sequence: TGTGCCAGCAGTGAAGGGGGAGGAAACACCATATATTTT. The whole variable domain, remainder taken from reference TRBV2 and TRBJ1-3, is EPEVTQTPSHQVTQMGQEVILRCVPISNHLYFYWYRQILGQKVEFLVSFYNNEISEKSEIFDDQFSVERPDGSNFTLKIRSTKLEDSAMYFCASSEGGGNTIYFGEGSWLTVV.

The rearrangement joins TRBV5-1 to TRBJ1-5; unclear D gene. The germline V gene has CDR1 SGHRS and CDR2 YFSETQ. V was shortened by 4 bases and J by 3 bases, with 17 bases between the two germline ends. CDR3 length equals 16 residues. This chain's CDR3 is CASSKGPTEDNQPQHF. DNA for the CDR3: TGCGCCAGCAGCAAAGGCCCAACTGAGGACAATCAGCCCCAGCATTTT.

This clone came up a few times. This chain uses TRBV27 with TRBJ2-1; D could derive from TRBD1 or TRBD2 (7 bases each). Germline values: CDR1 MNHEY, CDR2 SMNVEV (reference sequence). CDR3 length: 15 amino acids. Trimming shortened V by 5 bases and J by 9 bases, and 20 bases separated the two germline ends. In DNA form, the CDR3 reads TGTGCCAGCAGTCCCTGGGGCTCAGGGGGGGGTGAGCAGTTCTTC. It codes for CASSPWGSGGGEQFF.

The rearrangement joins TRBV28 to TRBJ2-7; tentative D call: TRBD2 (6 bases). The germline CDR1 and CDR2 sequences are MDHEN and SYDVKM. The CDR3 has 13 amino acids. The V end was cut by 6 bases, the J end by 4 bases, with 13 bases between. The CDR3, as DNA: TGTGCCAGCAGCCCATCGGGGGTATACGAGCAGTACTTC. Protein: CASSPSGVYEQYF. Combining the CDR3 with reference TRBV28 and TRBJ2-7 gives the whole variable domain DVKVTQSSRYLVKRTGEKVFLECVQDMDHENMFWYRQDPGLGLRLIYFSYDVKMKEKGDIPEGYSVSREKKERFSLILESASTNQTSMYLCASSPSGVYEQYFGPGTRLTVT.

There are many counts of this clone. The chain links TRBV2 to TRBJ2-2; maybe TRBD1 (6 bases). The CDR3 loop spans 15 amino acids. Trimming stripped 5 bases from V and 6 bases from J, with 16 bases between. Germline V gene sequence: CDR1 SNHLY, CDR2 FYNNEI. CDR3: CASSSGQLAPGELFF. The CDR3 DNA sequence: TGTGCCAGCAGTTCTGGACAGTTAGCCCCCGGGGAGCTGTTTTTT.

The CDR3 reads CASLQGLGMNTEAFF. The DNA for the CDR3 is TGTGCCAGCCTACAGGGACTGGGGATGAACACTGAAGCTTTCTTT. The J gene is TRBJ1-1, the V gene TRBV2; perhaps TRBD1 as D (6 bases). The CDR3 spans 15 residues. Germline CDR1 SNHLY, CDR2 FYNNEI. V gave up 8 bases and J gave up 0 bases, with 16 bases separating them. Based on the CDR3 plus reference TRBV2 and TRBJ1-1, the full variable domain is EPEVTQTPSHQVTQMGQEVILRCVPISNHLYFYWYRQILGQKVEFLVSFYNNEISEKSEIFDDQFSVERPDGSNFTLKIRSTKLEDSAMYFCASLQGLGMNTEAFFGQGTRLTVV.

V is TRBV10-3 and J is TRBJ2-1; 11 bases map to TRBD2. The V segment lost 5 bases and the J segment 8 bases; nucleotides outside the gene matches: 11. The CDR3 sequence is 16 residues long. Germline assignment: CDR1 ENHRY and CDR2 SYGVKD. In DNA, the CDR3 is TGTGCCATCAGTCCTGGACTAGCGGGCGGTAGGTATGAGCAGTTCTTC. Its protein is CAISPGLAGGRYEQFF.

The V and J genes are TRBV10-2 and TRBJ2-1, with 8 nucleotides matching TRBD2. The CDR3 covers 16 residues. Germline V gene lookup returns CDR1 WSHSY and CDR2 SAAADI. Unmatched junction bases numbered 7, after V lost 2 bases and J lost 4 bases. In DNA, the CDR3 is TGCGCCAGCAGTGAGGGTAGCGGGATTAAGTACAATGAGCAGTTCTTC. Translation gives CASSEGSGIKYNEQFF.

This sequence joins TRBV5-1 and TRBJ1-1; D perhaps matches TRBD1 (5 bases). Trimming removed 2 bases at V and 0 bases at J, with 14 bases between. The CDR3 consists of 16 residues. Germline lookup yields CDR1 SGHRS and CDR2 YFSETQ. CDR3 protein: CASSFYDSSMNTEAFF. The CDR3 DNA follows: TGCGCCAGCAGCTTCTACGACAGTTCCATGAACACTGAAGCTTTCTTT.

This clone was observed a single time. This chain joins TRBV5-1 and TRBJ2-1; TRBD2 matches 11 bases. Germline-derived CDR1 and CDR2 are SGHRS and YFSETQ. The length of the CDR3 is 17 residues. V dropped 4 bases and J dropped 5; count of bases not matched to a gene: 11. The CDR3 spells CASSPRIAGGRDNEQFF. The CDR3 DNA reads as TGCGCCAGCAGCCCAAGGATAGCGGGAGGGCGGGACAATGAGCAGTTCTTC.

This chain joins TRBV19 and TRBJ1-1, with D unresolved. The CDR3 spans 12 residues. Between the trimmed V and J ends, which lost 3 bases and 0 bases, there was a span of 2 bases. Germline V gene sequence: CDR1 LNHDA, CDR2 SQIVND (reference sequence). The CDR3 DNA sequence: TGTGCCAGTAGTATTGTGAACACTGAAGCTTTCTTT. Its protein product is CASSIVNTEAFF.

This chain connects TRBV7-3 to TRBJ2-3; D is undetermined. Trimming shortened V by 1 base and J by 0 bases, and 5 bases separated the two germline ends. The CDR3 contains 14 residues. Germline CDR1 is SGHTA and CDR2 is FQGTGA. Here the CDR3 DNA reads TGTGCCAGCAGCTTAAGAGTTAGCACAGATACGCAGTATTTT. Residues: CASSLRVSTDTQYF.

The V gene is TRBV2, the J gene TRBJ1-3, with D unresolved. V dropped 7 bases and J dropped 0 bases, with 10 bases sitting between them. Germline V CDR1 and CDR2: SNHLY, FYNNEI. The CDR3 runs 14 residues. CDR3 amino acids: CASNRADSGNTIYF. CDR3 nucleotide sequence: TGTGCCAGCAATCGGGCAGACTCTGGAAACACCATATATTTT.

This chain links TRBV28 with TRBJ1-5; D perhaps matches TRBD1 (6 bases). Deletions cut 6 bases from V and 6 bases from J, with 21 bases between. The CDR3 contains 16 residues. CDR1 is MDHEN, CDR2 SYDVKM, per germline. CDR3 residues: CASSRGGGRGSQPQHF. The CDR3 coding sequence is TGTGCCAGCAGCCGAGGGGGAGGGCGAGGGTCTCAGCCCCAGCATTTT.

J is TRBJ2-7 and V is TRBV19, with D possibly being TRBD1 (7 bases). Deletions cut 6 bases from V and 1 base from J, with 13 bases between. CDR3 length: 14 residues. Germline CDR1 is LNHDA and CDR2 is SQIVND (reference sequence). The CDR3 region has the DNA TGTGCCAGTAGAAGCCAGGGGGGTTCCTACGAGCAGTACTTC. Translated, it gives CASRSQGGSYEQYF.

The genes are TRBV7-3 and TRBJ2-2, with no clear D. Germline V lookup: CDR1 SGHTA, CDR2 FQGTGA. V shed 1 base and J shed 8 bases, with 11 bases lying between them. The CDR3 covers 14 residues. CDR3 bases: TGTGCCAGCAGCTTAAGTTCTGGTCAGGGGGAGCTGTTTTTT. Encoded protein: CASSLSSGQGELFF.

Only a few counts were recorded for this clone. CDR3 nucleotides: TGTGCCAGCAGTGACCCTGGGGTAGTCATCTTACGGCAGTTCTTC. Translation gives CASSDPGVVILRQFF. The chain uses TRBV6-1 and TRBJ2-1, with D unclear. The CDR3 sequence is 15 residues long. Germline CDR1 and CDR2: MNHNS and SASEGT. V dropped 3 bases and J dropped 12 bases, with 21 bases sitting between them.

The rearrangement uses TRBV4-1 and TRBJ2-7, with TRBD1 identical over 9 bases. The germline CDR1 and CDR2 sequences are MGHRA and YSYEKL. The CDR3 has 17 residues. V was pared by 3 bases and J by 3 bases, with 12 bases of the junction left unmatched. The CDR3 bases are TGCGCCAGCAGCCAGGAAACTTCGGGACAGGGCAACTACGAGCAGTACTTC. Amino acids: CASSQETSGQGNYEQYF.

Concerning this clone itself: Other DNA sequences in the same sample also yield this CDR3. V is TRBV6-5 and J is TRBJ1-5; D uncertain. Germline V gene lookup returns CDR1 MNHEY and CDR2 SVGAGI. The ends were cut back, 5 bases at V and 0 bases at J, with 8 bases in the middle. The CDR3 runs 14 residues. The CDR3 reads CASSGQNSNQPQHF. In DNA, the CDR3 is TGTGCCAGCAGTGGTCAGAATAGCAATCAGCCCCAGCATTTT.

The rearrangement links TRBV7-9 to TRBJ2-1; 8 positions agree with TRBD2. The CDR3 length is 13 residues. V dropped 1 base and J dropped 15; count of bases not matched to a gene: 8. CDR1 SEHNR and CDR2 FQNEAQ come from the germline V gene (reference sequence). The CDR3 DNA sequence: TGTGCCAGCAGCTTAGGGACGGGGGGGAGTGGGTTCTTC. Translated: CASSLGTGGSGFF. Full variable domain (outside the CDR3, taken from reference TRBV7-9 and TRBJ2-1): DTGVSQNPRHKITKRGQNVTFRCDPISEHNRLYWYRQTLGQGPEFLTYFQNEAQLEKSRLLSDRFSAERPKGSFSTLEIQRTEQGDSAMYLCASSLGTGGSGFFGPGTRLTVL.

The chain recombines TRBV6-5 with TRBJ2-1; no reliable D call. V gave up 5 bases and J gave up 6 bases, with 11 bases separating them. Germline V lookup: CDR1 MNHEY, CDR2 SVGAGI. The CDR3 consists of 13 residues. For the CDR3, the DNA is TGTGCCAGCAGTCCGGCACGGAGCAATGAGCAGTTCTTC. Encoded protein: CASSPARSNEQFF.

The rearrangement links TRBV6-6 to TRBJ1-2; TRBD1 might be the D (6 bases). This CDR3 has 13 residues. Germline CDR1 MNHNY, CDR2 SVGAGI (reference sequence). With 7 bases removed from V and 4 bases from J, the gap between germline ends came to 13 bases. CDR3 sequence: CASTLTGSYGYTF. For the CDR3, the DNA is TGTGCCAGCACCCTAACAGGGAGCTATGGCTACACCTTC.

The chain links TRBV6-1 to TRBJ1-5; 7 bases are a match to TRBD1. Germline V gives CDR1 MNHNS, CDR2 SASEGT. CDR3 length equals 16 residues. The ends lost 2 bases at V and 0 bases at J; junction bases unmatched: 4. CDR3 DNA sequence: TGTGCCAGCAGTGAATTTAGGGACAGTAGCAATCAGCCCCAGCATTTT. Protein: CASSEFRDSSNQPQHF.

This clone appeared once. The CDR3 sequence is CASSQQGLPYGYTF. DNA for the CDR3: TGTGCCAGCAGCCAACAGGGGCTACCCTATGGCTACACCTTC. The chain has TRBV14 and TRBJ1-2; the D gene is possibly TRBD1 (6 bases). Per the germline V gene, CDR1 is SGHDN and CDR2 is FVKESK. This CDR3 comprises 14 residues. The V end was cut by 2 bases, the J end by 4 bases, with 11 bases between.

The CDR3 sequence is CASSSTSGSYEQFF. CDR3 coding DNA: TGTGCCAGCAGTTCGACTAGCGGGAGCTATGAGCAGTTCTTC. The V call is TRBV27, the J call TRBJ2-1, with TRBD2 matching 12 bases. The V segment lost 4 bases and the J segment 8 bases; nucleotides outside the gene matches: 3. Germline assignment: CDR1 MNHEY and CDR2 SMNVEV (reference sequence). This CDR3 comprises 14 residues.

The chain uses TRBV7-2 and TRBJ2-5; 12 bases are a match to TRBD2. The V gene's germline CDR1 is SGHTA and CDR2 FQGNSA. The CDR3 sequence is 16 residues long. Trimming cost V 2 bases and J 7 bases; bases outside gene matches: 8. CDR3 residues: CASSLILLAGGGTQYF. Here the CDR3 DNA reads TGTGCCAGCAGCTTAATCCTACTAGCGGGAGGCGGGACCCAGTACTTC.

The genes are TRBV27 and TRBJ2-5, with D perhaps matching TRBD2 (6 bases). CDR1 and CDR2 from the germline V gene are MNHEY and SMNVEV (reference sequence). Trimming left V 6 bases short and J 6 bases short, with 17 bases between. The CDR3 sequence is 14 residues long. CDR3 sequence: CASRPLGGSKTQYF. The DNA of the CDR3 is TGTGCCAGCAGACCCCTCGGAGGGTCAAAGACCCAGTACTTC.

To note about this clone: The same CDR3 is also encoded by other DNA sequences in this sample. The chain uses TRBV19 and TRBJ2-3, with 8 bases aligning to TRBD1. Trimming removed 3 bases from V and 3 bases from J; junction bases left unmatched: 5. In germline, CDR1 is LNHDA, CDR2 SQIVND (reference sequence). The CDR3 has 15 amino acids. CDR3 region: CASSITRGRTDTQYF. CDR3 in DNA: TGTGCCAGTAGTATCACCAGGGGGCGGACAGATACGCAGTATTTT.

The J gene is TRBJ2-3, the V gene TRBV6-5; D is unclear. Germline CDR1 is MNHEY and CDR2 is SVGAGI. Trimming shortened V by 6 bases and J by 2 bases, and 12 bases separated the two germline ends. The CDR3 runs 14 residues. The CDR3 loop is CASSQDPATDTQYF. In nucleotides, the CDR3 is TGTGCCAGCAGCCAAGATCCCGCCACAGATACGCAGTATTTT.

The chain carries TRBV10-2 and TRBJ1-5; D ambiguous. V was pared by 3 bases and J by 9 bases, with 12 bases between. The length of the CDR3 is 13 residues. Germline V gene data show CDR1 as WSHSY and CDR2 as SAAADI. CDR3 DNA: TGCGCCAGCAGTGATTCTCCCTCCCGGCCCCAGCATTTT. It yields the protein CASSDSPSRPQHF.

V gene TRBV29-1 combines with J gene TRBJ1-1, with 9 bases that match TRBD1. The CDR3 is 12 amino acids. Germline CDR1 SQVTM, CDR2 ANQGSEA. The V segment lost 6 bases and the J segment 6 bases; nucleotides outside the gene matches: 5. The CDR3: CSVSQGAPEAFF. The CDR3 bases are TGCAGCGTGTCACAGGGGGCTCCTGAAGCTTTCTTT. Using reference TRBV29-1 and TRBJ1-1 for the parts outside the CDR3, the full variable domain is SAVISQKPSRDICQRGTSLTIQCQVDSQVTMMFWYRQQPGQSLTLIATANQGSEATYESGFVIDKFPISRPNLTFSTLTVSNMSPEDSSIYLCSVSQGAPEAFFGQGTRLTVV.